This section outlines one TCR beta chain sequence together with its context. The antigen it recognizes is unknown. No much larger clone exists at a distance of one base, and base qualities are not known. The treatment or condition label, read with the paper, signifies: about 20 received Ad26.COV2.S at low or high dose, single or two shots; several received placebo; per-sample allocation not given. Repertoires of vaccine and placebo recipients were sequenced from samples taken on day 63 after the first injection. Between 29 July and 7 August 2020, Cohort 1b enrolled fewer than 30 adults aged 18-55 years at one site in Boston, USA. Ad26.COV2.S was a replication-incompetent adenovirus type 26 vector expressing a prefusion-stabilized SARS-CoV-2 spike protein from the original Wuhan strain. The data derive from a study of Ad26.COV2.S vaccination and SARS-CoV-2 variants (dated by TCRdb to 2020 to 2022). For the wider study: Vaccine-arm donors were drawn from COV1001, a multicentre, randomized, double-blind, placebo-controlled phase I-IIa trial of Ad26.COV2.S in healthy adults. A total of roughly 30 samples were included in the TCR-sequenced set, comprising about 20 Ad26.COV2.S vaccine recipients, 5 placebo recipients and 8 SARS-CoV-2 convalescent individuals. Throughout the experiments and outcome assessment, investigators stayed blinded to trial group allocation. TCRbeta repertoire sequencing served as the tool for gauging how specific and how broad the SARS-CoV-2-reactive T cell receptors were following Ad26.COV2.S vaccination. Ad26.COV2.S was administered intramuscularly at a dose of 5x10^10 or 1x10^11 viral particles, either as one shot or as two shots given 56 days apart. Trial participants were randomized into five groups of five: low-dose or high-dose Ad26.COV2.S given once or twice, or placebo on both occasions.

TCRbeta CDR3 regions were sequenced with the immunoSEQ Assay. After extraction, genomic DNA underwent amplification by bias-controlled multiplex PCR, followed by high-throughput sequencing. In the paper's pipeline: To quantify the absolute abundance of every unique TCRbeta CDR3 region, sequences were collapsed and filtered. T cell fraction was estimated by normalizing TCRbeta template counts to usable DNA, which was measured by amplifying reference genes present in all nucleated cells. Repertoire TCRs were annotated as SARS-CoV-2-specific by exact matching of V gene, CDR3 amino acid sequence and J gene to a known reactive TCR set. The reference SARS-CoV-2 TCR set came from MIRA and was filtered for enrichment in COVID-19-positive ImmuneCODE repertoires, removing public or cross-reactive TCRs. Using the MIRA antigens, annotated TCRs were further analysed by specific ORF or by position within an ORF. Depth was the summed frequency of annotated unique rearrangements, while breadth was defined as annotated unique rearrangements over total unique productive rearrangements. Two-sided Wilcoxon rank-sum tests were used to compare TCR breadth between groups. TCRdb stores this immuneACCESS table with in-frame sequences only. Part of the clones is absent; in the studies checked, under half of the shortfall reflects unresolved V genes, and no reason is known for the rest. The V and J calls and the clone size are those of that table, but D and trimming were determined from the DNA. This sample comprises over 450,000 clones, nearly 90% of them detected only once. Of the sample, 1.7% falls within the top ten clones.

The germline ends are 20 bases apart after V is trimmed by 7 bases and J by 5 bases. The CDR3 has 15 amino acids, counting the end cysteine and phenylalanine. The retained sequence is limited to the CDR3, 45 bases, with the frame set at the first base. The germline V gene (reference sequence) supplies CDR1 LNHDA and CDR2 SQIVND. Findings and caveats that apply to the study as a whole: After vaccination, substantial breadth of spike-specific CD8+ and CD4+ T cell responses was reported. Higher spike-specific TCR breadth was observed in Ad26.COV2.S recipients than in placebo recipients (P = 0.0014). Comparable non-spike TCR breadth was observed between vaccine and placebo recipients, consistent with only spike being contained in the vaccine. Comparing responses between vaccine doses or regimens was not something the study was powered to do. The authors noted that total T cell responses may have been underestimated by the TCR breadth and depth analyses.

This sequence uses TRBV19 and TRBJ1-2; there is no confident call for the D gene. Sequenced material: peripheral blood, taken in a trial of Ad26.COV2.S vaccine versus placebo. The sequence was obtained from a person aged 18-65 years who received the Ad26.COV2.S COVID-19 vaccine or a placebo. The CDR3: CASTSSTSNWYGYTF. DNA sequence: TGTGCCAGTACCTCGTCTACGAGTAATTGGTATGGCTACACCTTC.